A single sample is the source of the 27 T cell receptor beta chains below, sequenced in a study of naive and memory T cell subsets. Broader study findings: Possibly reflecting memory cells re-expressing CD45RA, a few larger clonotypes occurred in naive repertoires, especially CD8.

Two oligonucleotides, mixed equimolar, formed the beta constant-region primer covering TRBC1 and TRBC2. The ligated cDNA underwent four PCR rounds using SP2 and nested alpha and beta constant-region primers. One entry per CDR3 protein, called by TCRdb with MiXCR from the UMI-ligation and nested PCR reads. The sample carries more than 95,000 distinct CDR3 sequences, approximately 15% recorded once. These TCRs' antigens remain unknown. Material: naive CD8+ T cells from blood. Receptor source: a human donor in good health.

This clonotype was seen more than once but under ten times. The V call is TRBV12-3 or TRBV12-4, the J call TRBJ2-3, with a tentative D call TRBD2 (6 bases). The length of the CDR3 is 14 residues. Trimming stripped 5 bases from V and 0 bases from J, with 9 bases between. CDR3 nucleotide sequence: TGTGCCAGCAGTAACCGGGGGAGCACAGATACGCAGTATTTT. Translating it yields CASSNRGSTDTQYF.

Points on this clonotype: A clone one base away is much larger, so this may be a read error. The chain employs TRBV29-1 and TRBJ2-2; D gene ambiguous. V lost 4 bases, J lost 0 bases, and 15 bases lay in between. Germline V gene lookup returns CDR1 SQVTM and CDR2 ANQGSEA. CDR3 length: 16 amino acids. This CDR3 is CSVVATRSANTGELFF. CDR3 coding DNA: TGCAGCGTTGTGGCCACCCGCAGCGCGAACACCGGGGAGCTGTTTTTT.

This clonotype was seen only a few times. The chain couples TRBV20-1 to TRBJ1-1; D remains ambiguous. CDR3 length: 12 residues. Per the germline V gene, CDR1 is DFQATT and CDR2 is SNEGSKA (reference sequence). The CDR3: CSALGMHTEAFF. For the CDR3, the DNA is TGCAGCGCCCTAGGCATGCACACTGAAGCTTTCTTT.

This chain connects TRBV28 to TRBJ2-2; the D is unclear. Trimming cost V 3 bases and J 4 bases, with 6 bases left between them. Germline V gives CDR1 MDHEN, CDR2 SYDVKM. This CDR3 spans 13 amino acids. CDR3: CASSFPATGELFF. The CDR3 DNA reads as TGTGCCAGCAGTTTTCCCGCCACCGGGGAGCTGTTTTTT.

The chain carries TRBV6-6 and TRBJ2-5; 10 positions match TRBD2. This CDR3 is 17 amino acids long. Per the germline V gene, CDR1 is MNHNY and CDR2 is SVGAGI (reference sequence). Germline trimming cut 0 bases from V and 1 base from J; bases unmatched to any gene: 5. CDR3 protein: CASSYSGLAEIQETQYF. The DNA for the CDR3 is TGTGCCAGCAGTTACTCTGGACTAGCGGAAATCCAAGAGACCCAGTACTTC.

This clonotype was seen only a few times. This rearrangement joins TRBV7-8 to TRBJ2-7; possibly TRBD1 or TRBD2 for D (6 bases each). CDR1 is SGHVS and CDR2 is FQNEAQ in the germline V gene. Trimming left V 0 bases short and J 5 bases short, with 14 bases between. The CDR3 is 15 amino acids. This chain's CDR3 is CASSLALQGGHEQYF. The CDR3 nucleotides read TGTGCCAGCAGCTTAGCTTTACAGGGAGGCCACGAGCAGTACTTC.

About this clonotype: Just one base apart from a much larger clone, this may be a read error. The gene calls are TRBV19 and TRBJ2-1; 7 bases fit TRBD2. Germline V lookup: CDR1 LNHDA, CDR2 SQIVND (reference sequence). The CDR3 covers 16 residues. The CDR3 here is CASSTSGTLSCNEQFF. Written as DNA, the CDR3 is TGTGCCAGTAGTACCAGCGGGACCCTCTCCTGCAATGAGCAGTTCTTC.

The V call is TRBV4-1, the J call TRBJ2-7; D may correspond to TRBD1 or TRBD2 (6 bases each). V was clipped by 1 base and J by 1 base, with 11 bases between them. CDR3 length: 15 amino acids. Germline lookup yields CDR1 MGHRA and CDR2 YSYEKL. This CDR3 is CASSQVRGESYEQYF. DNA for the CDR3: TGCGCCAGCAGCCAAGTGAGGGGGGAGTCCTACGAGCAGTACTTC.

This clonotype was counted many times. The V and J genes are TRBV5-4 and TRBJ2-7; D tentatively fits TRBD1 or TRBD2 (5 bases each). CDR3 size: 14 residues. From germline, CDR1 is SGHNT and CDR2 YYREEE (reference sequence). Trimming shortened V by 2 bases and J by 1 base, and 10 bases separated the two germline ends. The CDR3 DNA follows: TGTGCCAGCAGCTTACCCGGGGCATCCTACGAGCAGTACTTC. It codes for CASSLPGASYEQYF.

This clonotype was seen repeatedly, ten times or more. The chain links TRBV28 to TRBJ2-5; no clear D gene. The length of the CDR3 is 13 residues. V lost 1 base and J 0 bases, leaving 3 bases between the germline ends. The germline V gene encodes CDR1 MDHEN and CDR2 SYDVKM. CDR3 DNA sequence: TGTGCCAGCAGTTTATTGGACCAAGAGACCCAGTACTTC. This encodes CASSLLDQETQYF.

The sample holds a few counts of this clonotype. The chain recombines TRBV12-3 or TRBV12-4 with TRBJ1-2; 10 bases are shared with TRBD1. The CDR3 runs to 15 residues. J was trimmed by 6 bases and V by 6 bases; bases with no gene match: 10. The CDR3 protein is CASSYLEGQGHGYTF. The CDR3 DNA is TGTGCCAGCAGCTACCTCGAGGGACAGGGGCATGGCTACACCTTC.

This clonotype was counted only a few times. The gene calls are TRBV21-1 and TRBJ2-1; TRBD2 was called by the table and not checked on the DNA. TRBV21-1 is labeled a pseudogene. This CDR3 is built from 16 residues. The CDR3 DNA reads as TGTGCCAGCAGAACAATTAGCGGGGCCTCCTACAATGAGCAGTTCTTC. Translating gives CASRTISGASYNEQFF.

In its sample, this clonotype was seen many times. The chain is built from TRBV11-2 and TRBJ1-1; perhaps TRBD1 as D (5 bases). The CDR3 extends over 12 amino acids. The germline V gene encodes CDR1 SGHAT and CDR2 FQNNGV. The V gene lost 3 bases and the J gene lost 8 bases, with 10 bases spanning the gap. The CDR3 sequence: CASSFSSGEAFF. The CDR3 coding sequence is TGTGCCAGCAGCTTCTCGTCAGGGGAAGCTTTCTTT.

V and J are TRBV6-5 and TRBJ1-1; a possible D gene is TRBD1 (5 bases). The CDR3 is made up of 14 amino acids. Between the trimmed V and J ends, which lost 7 bases and 0 bases, there was a span of 12 bases. Per germline, CDR1 MNHEY and CDR2 SVGAGI. CDR3 in amino acids: CASTQGSMNTEAFF. The DNA of the CDR3 is TGTGCCAGCACCCAGGGCTCTATGAACACTGAAGCTTTCTTT.

The chain employs TRBV3-2 and TRBJ2-2; no DNA check was done on the table's D call, TRBD2. TRBV3-2 is recorded as a pseudogene. This CDR3 is 18 amino acids long. DNA for the CDR3: TGTGCCAGCAGCCAAGATAAGGCGGGGGGTCTATGCACCGGGGAGCTGTTTTTT. It codes for CASSQDKAGGLCTGELFF.

This clonotype was counted a few times. V usage is TRBV30 and J usage is TRBJ1-3; D not resolved. The V gene lost 4 bases and the J gene lost 4 bases, with 8 bases spanning the gap. Germline CDR1 reads GTSNPN; CDR2 reads SVGIG (reference sequence). CDR3 length: 12 amino acids. The CDR3 DNA reads TGTGCCTGGACCAAGGAGGGAAACACCATATATTTT. It yields the protein CAWTKEGNTIYF. The variable domain in full, completed from reference TRBV30 and TRBJ1-3, reads SQTIHQWPATLVQPVGSPLSLECTVEGTSNPNLYWYRQAAGRGLQLLFYSVGIGQISSEVPQNLSASRPQDRQFILSSKKLLLSDSGFYLCAWTKEGNTIYFGEGSWLTVV.

The chain joins TRBV24-1 to TRBJ1-1, with D uncertain. Germline CDR1 and CDR2: KGHDR and SFDVKD. V lost 2 bases to trimming and J lost 10 bases, with 13 bases between them. CDR3 length: 13 residues. CDR3: CATSDWTQPGAFF. The CDR3 DNA reads as TGTGCCACCAGTGATTGGACCCAGCCGGGAGCTTTCTTT.

At least ten counts were recorded for this clonotype. The chain couples TRBV9 to TRBJ2-5, with D possibly being TRBD2 (6 bases). Germline CDR1 is SGDLS and CDR2 is YYNGEE. V lost 2 bases and J lost 0, with 11 bases in between. The CDR3 runs 15 residues. The CDR3 nucleotides are TGTGCCAGCAGCGTCGCGGGGCGGTACCAAGAGACCCAGTACTTC. Translated, it gives CASSVAGRYQETQYF. Combining the CDR3 with reference TRBV9 and TRBJ2-5 gives the whole variable domain DSGVTQTPKHLITATGQRVTLRCSPRSGDLSVYWYQQSLDQGLQFLIQYYNGEERAKGNILERFSAQQFPDLHSELNLSSLELGDSALYFCASSVAGRYQETQYFGPGTRLLVL.

This clonotype was recorded many times. The rearrangement uses TRBV4-3 and TRBJ2-5; TRBD2 agrees at 14 bases. Germline assignment: CDR1 LGHNA and CDR2 YSLEER. J lost 2 bases, V lost 4 bases, and 3 bases had no gene match. The CDR3 spans 16 residues. CDR3 residues: CASSPRLAGGQETQYF. CDR3 bases: TGCGCCAGCAGCCCCAGACTAGCGGGGGGGCAAGAGACCCAGTACTTC.

This clonotype was counted between two and nine times. The chain combines TRBV29-1 with TRBJ2-7, with 12 bases identical to TRBD2. V was clipped by 4 bases and J by 6 bases; unmatched bases: 4. The CDR3 extends over 13 amino acids. Germline V gives CDR1 SQVTM, CDR2 ANQGSEA. CDR3 bases: TGCAGCGTTGGACTAGCGGGAGCACTCGAGCAGTACTTC. Residues: CSVGLAGALEQYF.

This clonotype was seen many times. This sequence joins TRBV4-2 and TRBJ1-5; no clear D gene. Germline assignment: CDR1 LGHNA and CDR2 YNFKEQ. V was clipped by 0 bases and J by 4 bases, with 10 bases between them. This CDR3 region has 15 residues. The CDR3 DNA follows: TGTGCCAGCAGCCAAGATTGGTCCCCAAATCAGCCCCAGCATTTT. This gives the protein CASSQDWSPNQPQHF.

This chain uses TRBV6-1 with TRBJ2-1; 7 bases are a match to TRBD2. The CDR3 runs to 14 residues. With 5 bases clipped from V and 3 bases from J, the junction kept 4 bases outside the gene matches. CDR1 and CDR2 from the germline V gene are MNHNS and SASEGT. CDR3 protein: CASSLRTSYNEQFF. For the CDR3, the DNA is TGTGCCAGCAGTCTAAGGACTAGCTACAATGAGCAGTTCTTC.

This clonotype occurred many times. CDR3 nucleotide sequence: TGTGCCAGCAGTCCCGACAGGAGCTCATACGAGCAGTACTTC. Protein product: CASSPDRSSYEQYF. The gene calls are TRBV27 and TRBJ2-7; weak D call: TRBD1 (6 bases). V shed 5 bases and J shed 4 bases, with 15 bases lying between them. This CDR3 comprises 14 residues. Germline CDR1 MNHEY, CDR2 SMNVEV (reference sequence).

This clonotype was detected only a few times. V is TRBV10-3 and J is TRBJ2-7; 7 bases line up with TRBD2. Germline values: CDR1 ENHRY, CDR2 SYGVKD. This CDR3 is 13 amino acids long. The V segment lost 7 bases and the J segment 6 bases; nucleotides outside the gene matches: 9. The CDR3 here is CAITLGTTSEQYF. CDR3 in DNA: TGTGCCATCACCCTAGGGACTACCTCCGAGCAGTACTTC.

This clonotype was seen only a few times. This chain links TRBV27 with TRBJ2-3; TRBD2 matches 10 bases. CDR1 is MNHEY, CDR2 SMNVEV, per germline (reference sequence). The CDR3 is 17 residues long. Trimming cost V 5 bases and J 6 bases; bases outside gene matches: 14. CDR3 sequence: CASSPLLVAGGADTQYF. In nucleotides, the CDR3 is TGTGCCAGCAGTCCCCTCCTCGTAGCGGGGGGCGCGGATACGCAGTATTTT.

This chain links TRBV20-1 with TRBJ2-1, with unresolved D. Trimming stripped 3 bases from V and 5 bases from J, with 11 bases between. The CDR3 loop spans 13 amino acids. Germline CDR1 and CDR2: DFQATT and SNEGSKA (reference sequence). CDR3 sequence: CSASGEVDNEQFF. The CDR3 bases are TGCAGTGCTAGTGGTGAGGTGGACAATGAGCAGTTCTTC.

This clonotype turned up a few times. The V and J genes are TRBV29-1 and TRBJ2-7; no clear D. CDR1 SQVTM and CDR2 ANQGSEA come from the germline V gene. This CDR3 has 12 amino acids. Trimming removed 2 bases from V and 3 bases from J, with 8 bases in between. DNA of the CDR3: TGCAGCGTTGAACTCTTTGACTACGAGCAGTACTTC. Protein product: CSVELFDYEQYF.